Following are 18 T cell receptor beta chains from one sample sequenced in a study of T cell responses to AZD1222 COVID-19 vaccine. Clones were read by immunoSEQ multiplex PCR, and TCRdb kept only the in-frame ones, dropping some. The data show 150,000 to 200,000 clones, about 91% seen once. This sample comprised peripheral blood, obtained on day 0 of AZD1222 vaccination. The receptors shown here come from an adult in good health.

CDR3 sequence (DNA): TGTGCCAGCAGAGCGGGGGCTATGAACACTGAAGCTTTCTTT. This encodes CASRAGAMNTEAFF. The chain carries TRBV3-1 (or the pseudogene TRBV3-2) and TRBJ1-1; TRBD1 might be the D (6 bases). V was clipped by 6 bases and J by 0 bases, with 11 bases between them. Germline loops: CDR1 LGHDT, CDR2 YNNKEL (reference sequence). The CDR3 has 14 residues.

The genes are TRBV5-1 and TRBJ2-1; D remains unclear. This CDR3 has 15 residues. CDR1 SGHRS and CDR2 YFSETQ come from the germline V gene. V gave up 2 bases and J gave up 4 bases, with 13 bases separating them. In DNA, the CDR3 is TGCGCCAGCAGCTTCGAAAGGCTATCTTACAATGAGCAGTTCTTC. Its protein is CASSFERLSYNEQFF. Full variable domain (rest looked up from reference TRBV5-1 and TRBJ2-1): KAGVTQTPRYLIKTRGQQVTLSCSPISGHRSVSWYQQTPGQGLQFLFEYFSETQRNKGNFPGRFSGRQFSNSRSEMNVSTLELGDSALYLCASSFERLSYNEQFFGPGTRLTVL.

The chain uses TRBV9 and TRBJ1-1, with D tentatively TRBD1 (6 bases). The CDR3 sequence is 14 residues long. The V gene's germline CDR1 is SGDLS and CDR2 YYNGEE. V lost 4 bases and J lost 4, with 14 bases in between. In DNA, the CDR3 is TGTGCCAGCAGCCCCTCGGCAGGGGTCACTGAAGCTTTCTTT. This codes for CASSPSAGVTEAFF.

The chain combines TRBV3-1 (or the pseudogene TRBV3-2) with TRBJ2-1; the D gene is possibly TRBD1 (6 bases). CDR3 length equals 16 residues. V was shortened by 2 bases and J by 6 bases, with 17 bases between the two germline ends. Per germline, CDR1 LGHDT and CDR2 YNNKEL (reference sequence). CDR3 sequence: CASSQLSGVGGNEQFF. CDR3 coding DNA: TGTGCCAGCAGCCAACTCTCTGGAGTAGGGGGCAATGAGCAGTTCTTC.

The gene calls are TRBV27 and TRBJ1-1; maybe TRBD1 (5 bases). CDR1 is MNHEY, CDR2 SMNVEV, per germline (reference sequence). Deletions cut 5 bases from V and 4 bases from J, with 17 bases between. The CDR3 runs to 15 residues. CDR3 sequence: CASSPYQGSATEAFF. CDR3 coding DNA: TGTGCCAGCAGTCCCTACCAGGGCTCGGCCACTGAAGCTTTCTTT.

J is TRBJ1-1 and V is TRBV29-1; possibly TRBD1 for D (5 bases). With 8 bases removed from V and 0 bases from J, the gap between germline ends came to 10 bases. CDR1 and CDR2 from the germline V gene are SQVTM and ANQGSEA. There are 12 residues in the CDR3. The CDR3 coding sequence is TGCAGCTCCGGACACCTGAACACTGAAGCTTTCTTT. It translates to CSSGHLNTEAFF.

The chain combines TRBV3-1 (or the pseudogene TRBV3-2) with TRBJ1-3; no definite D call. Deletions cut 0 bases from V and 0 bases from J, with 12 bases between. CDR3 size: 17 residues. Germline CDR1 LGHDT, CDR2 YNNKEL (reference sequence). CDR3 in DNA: TGTGCCAGCAGCCAAGATCGAAGGGCTTTCTCTGGAAACACCATATATTTT. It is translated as CASSQDRRAFSGNTIYF.

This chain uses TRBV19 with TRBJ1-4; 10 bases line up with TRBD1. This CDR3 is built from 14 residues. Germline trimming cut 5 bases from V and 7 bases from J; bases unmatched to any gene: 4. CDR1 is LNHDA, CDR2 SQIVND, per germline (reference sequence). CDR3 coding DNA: TGTGCCAGTAGTGCCCGGGACAGGGGTGAAAAACTGTTTTTT. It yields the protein CASSARDRGEKLFF.

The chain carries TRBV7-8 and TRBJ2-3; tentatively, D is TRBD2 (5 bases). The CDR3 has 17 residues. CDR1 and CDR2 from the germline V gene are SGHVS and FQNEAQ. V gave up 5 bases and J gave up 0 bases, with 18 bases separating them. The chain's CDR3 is CASSPDWLADSTDTQYF. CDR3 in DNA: TGTGCCAGCAGCCCCGACTGGCTAGCAGATAGCACAGATACGCAGTATTTT.

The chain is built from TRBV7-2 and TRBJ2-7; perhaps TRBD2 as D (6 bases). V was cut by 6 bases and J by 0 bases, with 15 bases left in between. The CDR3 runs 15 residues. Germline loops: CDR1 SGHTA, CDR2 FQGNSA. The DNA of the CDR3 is TGTGCCAGCAGTCCACCGAGCGGGCCCTCCTACGAGCAGTACTTC. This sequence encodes CASSPPSGPSYEQYF.

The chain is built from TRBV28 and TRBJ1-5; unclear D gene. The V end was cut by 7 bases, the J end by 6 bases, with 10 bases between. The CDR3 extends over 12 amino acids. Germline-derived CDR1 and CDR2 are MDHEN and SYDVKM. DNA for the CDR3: TGTGCCAGCACCGTTACGGGTCAGCCCCAGCATTTT. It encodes CASTVTGQPQHF.

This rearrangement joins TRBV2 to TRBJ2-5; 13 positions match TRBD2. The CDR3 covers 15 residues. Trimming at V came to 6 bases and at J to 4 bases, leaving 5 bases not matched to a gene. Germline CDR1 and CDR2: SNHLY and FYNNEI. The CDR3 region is CASSWTSGSRETQYF. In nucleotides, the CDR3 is TGTGCCAGCAGCTGGACTAGCGGGAGTAGAGAGACCCAGTACTTC.

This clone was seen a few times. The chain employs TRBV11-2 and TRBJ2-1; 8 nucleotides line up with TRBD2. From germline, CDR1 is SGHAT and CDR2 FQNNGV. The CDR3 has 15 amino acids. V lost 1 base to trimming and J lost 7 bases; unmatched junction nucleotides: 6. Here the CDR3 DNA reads TGTGCCAGCAGCTTAGCGGGACTAGACGGTAATGAGCAGTTCTTC. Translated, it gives CASSLAGLDGNEQFF. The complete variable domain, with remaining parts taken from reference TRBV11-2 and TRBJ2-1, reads EAGVAQSPRYKIIEKRQSVAFWCNPISGHATLYWYQQILGQGPKLLIQFQNNGVVDDSQLPKDRFSAERLKGVDSTLKIQPAKLEDSAVYLCASSLAGLDGNEQFFGPGTRLTVL.

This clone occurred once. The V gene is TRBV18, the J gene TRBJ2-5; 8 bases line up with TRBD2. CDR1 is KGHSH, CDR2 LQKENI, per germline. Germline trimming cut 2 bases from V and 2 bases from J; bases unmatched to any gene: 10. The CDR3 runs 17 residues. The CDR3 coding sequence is TGTGCCAGCTCACCAACCTATAGCGGGGTGGAACAAGAGACCCAGTACTTC. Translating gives CASSPTYSGVEQETQYF. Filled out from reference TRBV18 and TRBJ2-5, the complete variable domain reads NAGVMQNPRHLVRRRGQEARLRCSPMKGHSHVYWYRQLPEEGLKFMVYLQKENIIDESGMPKERFSAEFPKEGPSILRIQQVVRGDSAAYFCASSPTYSGVEQETQYFGPGTRLLVL.

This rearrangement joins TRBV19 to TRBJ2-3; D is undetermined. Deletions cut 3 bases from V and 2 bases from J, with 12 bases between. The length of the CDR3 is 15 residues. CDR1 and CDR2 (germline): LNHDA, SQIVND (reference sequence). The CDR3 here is CASSIKGGPTDTQYF. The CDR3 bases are TGTGCCAGTAGTATTAAGGGCGGCCCCACAGATACGCAGTATTTT.

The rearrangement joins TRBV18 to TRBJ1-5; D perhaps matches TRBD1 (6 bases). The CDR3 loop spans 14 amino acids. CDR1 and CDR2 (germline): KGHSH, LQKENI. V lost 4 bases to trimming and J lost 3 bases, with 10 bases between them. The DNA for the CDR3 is TGTGCCAGCTCACGTGGACAGAACAATCAGCCCCAGCATTTT. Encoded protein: CASSRGQNNQPQHF.

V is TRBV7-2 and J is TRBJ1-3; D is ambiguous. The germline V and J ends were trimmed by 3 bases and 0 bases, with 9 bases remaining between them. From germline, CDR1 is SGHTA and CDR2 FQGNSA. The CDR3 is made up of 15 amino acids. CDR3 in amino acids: CASSFGPGSGNTIYF. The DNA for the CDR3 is TGTGCCAGCAGCTTTGGGCCTGGCTCTGGAAACACCATATATTTT.

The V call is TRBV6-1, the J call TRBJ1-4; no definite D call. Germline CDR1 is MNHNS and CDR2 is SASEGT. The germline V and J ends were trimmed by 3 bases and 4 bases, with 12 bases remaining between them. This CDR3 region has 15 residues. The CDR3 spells CASSDSGKDNEKLFF. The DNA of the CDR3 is TGTGCCAGCAGTGATTCGGGGAAGGATAATGAAAAACTGTTTTTT.